The present entry profiles one T cell receptor (beta chain) with its context. Germline loops: CDR1 SGDLS, CDR2 YYNGEE. V lost 3 bases to trimming and J lost 6 bases; unmatched junction nucleotides: 10. The CDR3 is 15 residues long. Donors were grouped by their self-reported clinical history. This specimen belongs to a study of blood T cell repertoires in COVID-19. Study-level information: From T cells, B-cell-depleted T cells, or PBMCs came the material, which was cDNA or gDNA.

In the original workflow: Counts of nucleated cells, estimated from reference gene primer amplification, were obtained. The table came from immunoSEQ multiplex PCR; TCRdb's copy has only in-frame clones and leaves some out. For V, J and clone size, that table is used; D and trimming come from the DNA. Of about 250,000 clones in the sample, over 75% were seen once. The chain employs TRBV9 and TRBJ1-2, with TRBD1 matching 8 bases. Material for sequencing was PBMCs or T cells enriched from blood (not recorded which). This TCR derives from a man aged 35 to 55 who had recovered from COVID-19. The CDR3 coding sequence is TGTGCCAGCAGCGGACGAGAGACAGGGGAAAATGGCTACACCTTC. It specifies CASSGRETGENGYTF.